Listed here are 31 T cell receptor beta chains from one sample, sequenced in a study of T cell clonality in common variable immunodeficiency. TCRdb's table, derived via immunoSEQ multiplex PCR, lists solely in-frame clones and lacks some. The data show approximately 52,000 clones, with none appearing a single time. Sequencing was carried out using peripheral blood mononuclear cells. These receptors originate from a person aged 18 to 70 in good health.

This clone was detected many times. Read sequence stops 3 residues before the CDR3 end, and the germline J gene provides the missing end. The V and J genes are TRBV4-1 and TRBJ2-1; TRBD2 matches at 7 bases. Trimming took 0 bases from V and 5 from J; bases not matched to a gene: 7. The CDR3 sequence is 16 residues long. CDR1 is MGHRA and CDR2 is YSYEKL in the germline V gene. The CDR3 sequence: CASSQDRGRLDNEQFF. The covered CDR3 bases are TGCGCCAGCAGCCAAGACCGCGGGAGACTCGACAATGAG.

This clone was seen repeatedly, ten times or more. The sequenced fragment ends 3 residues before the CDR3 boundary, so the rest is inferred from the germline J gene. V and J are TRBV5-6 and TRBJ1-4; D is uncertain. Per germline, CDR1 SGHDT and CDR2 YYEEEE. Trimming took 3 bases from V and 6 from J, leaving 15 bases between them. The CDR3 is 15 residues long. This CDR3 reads CASSYGVFGYEKLFF. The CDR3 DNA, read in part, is TGTGCCAGCAGCTACGGGGTCTTCGGATATGAAAAA.

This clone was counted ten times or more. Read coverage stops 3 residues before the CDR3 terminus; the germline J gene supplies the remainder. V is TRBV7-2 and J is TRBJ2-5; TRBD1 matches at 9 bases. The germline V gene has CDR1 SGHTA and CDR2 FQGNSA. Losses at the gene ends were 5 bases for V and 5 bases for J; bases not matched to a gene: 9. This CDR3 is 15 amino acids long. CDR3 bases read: TGTGCCAGCAGCCCGCTGACAGGGGGATGGGAGACC. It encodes CASSPLTGGWET. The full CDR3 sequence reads CASSPLTGGWETQYF.

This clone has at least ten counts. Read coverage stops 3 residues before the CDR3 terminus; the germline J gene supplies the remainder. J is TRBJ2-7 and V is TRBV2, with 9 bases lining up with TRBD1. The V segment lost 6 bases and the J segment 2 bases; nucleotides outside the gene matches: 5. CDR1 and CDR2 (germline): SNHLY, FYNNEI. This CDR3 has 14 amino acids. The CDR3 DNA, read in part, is TGTGCCAGCAGACGACAGGGGGGCACCTACGAG. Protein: CASRRQGGTYE. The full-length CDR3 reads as CASRRQGGTYEQYF. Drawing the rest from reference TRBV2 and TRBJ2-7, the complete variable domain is EPEVTQTPSHQVTQMGQEVILRCVPISNHLYFYWYRQILGQKVEFLVSFYNNEISEKSEIFDDQFSVERPDGSNFTLKIRSTKLEDSAMYFCASRRQGGTYEQYFGPGTRLTVT.

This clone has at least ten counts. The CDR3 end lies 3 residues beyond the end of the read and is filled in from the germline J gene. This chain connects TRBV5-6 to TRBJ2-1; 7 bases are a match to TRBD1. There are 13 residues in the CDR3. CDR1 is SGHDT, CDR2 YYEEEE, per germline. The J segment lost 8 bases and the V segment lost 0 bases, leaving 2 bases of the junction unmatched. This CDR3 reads CASSLVGGHEQFF. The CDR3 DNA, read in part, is TGTGCCAGCAGCTTGGTAGGGGGCCATGAG.

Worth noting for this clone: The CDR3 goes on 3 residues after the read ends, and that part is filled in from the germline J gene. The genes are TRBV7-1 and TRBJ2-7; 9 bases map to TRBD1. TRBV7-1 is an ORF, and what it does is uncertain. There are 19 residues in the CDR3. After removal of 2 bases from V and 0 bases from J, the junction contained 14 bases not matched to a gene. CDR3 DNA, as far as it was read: TGTGCCAGCAGCTCACCTAGTGGAAAACAGGGGGCGGCCTCCTACGAG. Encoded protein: CASSSPSGKQGAASYE. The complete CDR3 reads CASSSPSGKQGAASYEQYF.

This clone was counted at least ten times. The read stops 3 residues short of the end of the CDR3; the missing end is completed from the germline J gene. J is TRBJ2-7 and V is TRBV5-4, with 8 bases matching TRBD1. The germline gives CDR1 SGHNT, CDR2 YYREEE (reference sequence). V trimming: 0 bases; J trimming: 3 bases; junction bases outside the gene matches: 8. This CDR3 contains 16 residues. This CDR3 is CASSLAFGQGGYEQYF. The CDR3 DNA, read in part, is TGTGCCAGCAGCTTGGCGTTTGGACAGGGAGGCTACGAG.

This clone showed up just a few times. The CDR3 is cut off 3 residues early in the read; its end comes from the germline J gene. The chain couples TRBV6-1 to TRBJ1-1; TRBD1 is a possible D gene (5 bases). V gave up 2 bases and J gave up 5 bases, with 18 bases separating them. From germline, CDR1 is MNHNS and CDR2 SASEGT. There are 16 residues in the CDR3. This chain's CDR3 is CASSESAWWGETEAFF. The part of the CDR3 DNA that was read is TGTGCCAGCAGTGAATCCGCTTGGTGGGGGGAGACTGAA.

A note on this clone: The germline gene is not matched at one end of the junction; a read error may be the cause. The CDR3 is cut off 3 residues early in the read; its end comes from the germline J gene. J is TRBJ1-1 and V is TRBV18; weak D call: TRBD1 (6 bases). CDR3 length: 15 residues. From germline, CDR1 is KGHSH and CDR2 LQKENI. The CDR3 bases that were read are TGTGCCAGCTCCCCACCGAACAGGGAAGGGACTGAA. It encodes CASSPPNREGTE. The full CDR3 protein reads CASSPPNREGTEAFF.

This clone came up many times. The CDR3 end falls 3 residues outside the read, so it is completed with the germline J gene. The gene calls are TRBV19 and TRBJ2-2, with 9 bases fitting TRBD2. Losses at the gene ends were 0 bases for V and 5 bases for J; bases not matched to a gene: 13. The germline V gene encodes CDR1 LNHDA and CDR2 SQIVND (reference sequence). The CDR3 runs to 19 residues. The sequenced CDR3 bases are TGTGCCAGTAGTATAGACCCTGTAGGCGGGAGGGTGGGGACCGGGGAG. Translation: CASSIDPVGGRVGTGE. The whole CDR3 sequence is CASSIDPVGGRVGTGELFF.

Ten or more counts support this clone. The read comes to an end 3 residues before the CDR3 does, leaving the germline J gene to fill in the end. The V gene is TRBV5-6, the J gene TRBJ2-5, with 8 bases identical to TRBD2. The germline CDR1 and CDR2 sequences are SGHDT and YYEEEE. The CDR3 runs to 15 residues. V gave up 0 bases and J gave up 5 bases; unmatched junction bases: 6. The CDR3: CASSLGGRRAETQYF. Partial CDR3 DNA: TGTGCCAGCAGCTTGGGCGGGAGGAGGGCGGAGACC.

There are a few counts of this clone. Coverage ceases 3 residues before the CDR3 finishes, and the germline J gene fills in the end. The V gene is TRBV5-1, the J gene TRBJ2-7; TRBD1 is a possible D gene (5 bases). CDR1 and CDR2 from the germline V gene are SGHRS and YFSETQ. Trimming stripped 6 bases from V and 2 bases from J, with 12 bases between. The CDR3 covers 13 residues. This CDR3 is CASMGPLTYEQYF. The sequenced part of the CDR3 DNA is TGCGCCAGCATGGGGCCCCTTACCTACGAG.

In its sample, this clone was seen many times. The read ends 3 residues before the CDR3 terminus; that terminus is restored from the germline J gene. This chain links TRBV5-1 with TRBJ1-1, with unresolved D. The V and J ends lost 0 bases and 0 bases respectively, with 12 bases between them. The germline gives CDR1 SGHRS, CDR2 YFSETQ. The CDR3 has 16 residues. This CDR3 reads CASSLAHSSLNTEAFF. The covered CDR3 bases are TGCGCCAGCAGCTTGGCCCATAGTAGTTTGAACACTGAA.

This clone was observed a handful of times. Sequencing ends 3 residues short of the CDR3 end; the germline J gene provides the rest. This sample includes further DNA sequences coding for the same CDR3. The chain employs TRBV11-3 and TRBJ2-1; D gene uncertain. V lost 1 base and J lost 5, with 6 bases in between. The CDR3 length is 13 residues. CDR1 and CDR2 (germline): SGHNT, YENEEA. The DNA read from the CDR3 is TGTGCCAGCAGCTTAGGGCGGAACAATGAG. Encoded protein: CASSLGRNNE. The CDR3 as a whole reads CASSLGRNNEQFF.

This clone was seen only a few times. The sequenced part of the CDR3 DNA is TGTGCCAGCTCACCGGCGGCCGCCGGTAATTCACCA. It translates to CASSPAAAGNSP. The whole CDR3 protein reads CASSPAAAGNSPLFF. The chain links TRBV18 to TRBJ1-4, with D unclear. The CDR3 goes on 3 residues after the read ends, and that part is filled in from the germline J gene. There are 15 residues in the CDR3. Per germline, CDR1 KGHSH and CDR2 LQKENI. Using reference TRBV18 and TRBJ1-4 for the parts outside the CDR3, the full variable domain is NAGVMQNPRHLVRRRGQEARLRCSPMKGHSHVYWYRQLPEEGLKFMVYLQKENIIDESGMPKERFSAEFPKEGPSILRIQQVVRGDSAAYFCASSPAAAGNSPLFFGSGTQLSVL.

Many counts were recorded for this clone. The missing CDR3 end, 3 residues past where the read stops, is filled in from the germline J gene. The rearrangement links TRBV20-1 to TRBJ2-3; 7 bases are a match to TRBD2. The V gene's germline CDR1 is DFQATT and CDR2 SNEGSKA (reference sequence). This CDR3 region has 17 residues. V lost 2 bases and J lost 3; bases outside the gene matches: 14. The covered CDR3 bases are TGCAGTGCTAGAAAGGGAGGTCGCGGGAGTGGGACAGATACG. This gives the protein CSARKGGRGSGTDT. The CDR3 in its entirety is CSARKGGRGSGTDTQYF.

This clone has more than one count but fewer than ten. The sequenced CDR3 bases are TGTGCCACCAGTACCCCTAGCGGGAGGAACGAG. This codes for CATSTPSGRNE. The CDR3 in its entirety is CATSTPSGRNEQYF. The V and J genes are TRBV19 and TRBJ2-7; 11 nucleotides line up with TRBD2. The sequence runs out 3 residues before the end of the CDR3; the remainder is reconstructed from the germline J gene. This CDR3 spans 14 amino acids. J gave up 5 bases and V 10 bases, and 10 bases lay outside the gene matches. Germline V CDR1 and CDR2: LNHDA, SQIVND (reference sequence).

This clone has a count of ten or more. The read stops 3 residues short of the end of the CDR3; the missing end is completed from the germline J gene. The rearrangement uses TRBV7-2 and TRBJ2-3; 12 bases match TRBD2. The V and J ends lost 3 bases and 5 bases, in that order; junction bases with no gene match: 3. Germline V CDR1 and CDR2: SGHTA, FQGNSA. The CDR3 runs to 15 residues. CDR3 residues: CASSLTSGSQDTQYF. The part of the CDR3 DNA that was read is TGTGCCAGCAGCTTGACTAGCGGGAGCCAAGATACG.

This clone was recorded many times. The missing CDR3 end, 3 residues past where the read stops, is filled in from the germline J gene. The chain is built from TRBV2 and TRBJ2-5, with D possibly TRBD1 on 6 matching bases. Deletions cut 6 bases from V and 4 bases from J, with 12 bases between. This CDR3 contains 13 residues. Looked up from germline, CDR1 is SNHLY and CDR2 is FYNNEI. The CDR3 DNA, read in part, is TGTGCCAGCAGGGCAGGGGCGCGAGAGACC. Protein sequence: CASRAGARET. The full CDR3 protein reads CASRAGARETQYF.

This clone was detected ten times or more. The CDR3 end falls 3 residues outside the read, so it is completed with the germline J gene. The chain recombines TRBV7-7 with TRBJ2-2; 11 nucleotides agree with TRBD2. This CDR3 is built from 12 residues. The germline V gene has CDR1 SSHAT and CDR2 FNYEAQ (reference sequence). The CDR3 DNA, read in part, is TGTGCTAGCGGGGGGGTAACCCGGGAG. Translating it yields CASGGVTRE. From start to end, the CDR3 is CASGGVTRELFF.

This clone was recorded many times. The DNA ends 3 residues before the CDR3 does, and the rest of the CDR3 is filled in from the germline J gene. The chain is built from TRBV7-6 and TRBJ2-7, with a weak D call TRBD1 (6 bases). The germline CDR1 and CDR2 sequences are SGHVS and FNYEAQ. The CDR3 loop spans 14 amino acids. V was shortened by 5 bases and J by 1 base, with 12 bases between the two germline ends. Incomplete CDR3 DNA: TGTGCCAGCAGCACTCCAGGGGTTTCCTACGAG. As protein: CASSTPGVSYE. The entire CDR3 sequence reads CASSTPGVSYEQYF.

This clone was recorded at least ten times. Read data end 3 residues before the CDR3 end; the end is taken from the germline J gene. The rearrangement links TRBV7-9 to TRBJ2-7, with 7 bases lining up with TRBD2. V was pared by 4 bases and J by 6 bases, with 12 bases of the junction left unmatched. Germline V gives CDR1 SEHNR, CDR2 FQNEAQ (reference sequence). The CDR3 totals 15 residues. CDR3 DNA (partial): TGTGCCAGCAGCTCGCTAGCGGTAGGCACCGTCGAG. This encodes CASSSLAVGTVE. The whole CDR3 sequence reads CASSSLAVGTVEQYF.

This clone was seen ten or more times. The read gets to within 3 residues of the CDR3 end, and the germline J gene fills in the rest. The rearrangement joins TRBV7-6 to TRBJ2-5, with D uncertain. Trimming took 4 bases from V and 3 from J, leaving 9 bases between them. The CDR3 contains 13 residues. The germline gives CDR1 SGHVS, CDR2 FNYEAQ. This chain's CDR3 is CASSSASEETQYF. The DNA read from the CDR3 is TGTGCCAGCAGCTCCGCTTCGGAAGAGACC.

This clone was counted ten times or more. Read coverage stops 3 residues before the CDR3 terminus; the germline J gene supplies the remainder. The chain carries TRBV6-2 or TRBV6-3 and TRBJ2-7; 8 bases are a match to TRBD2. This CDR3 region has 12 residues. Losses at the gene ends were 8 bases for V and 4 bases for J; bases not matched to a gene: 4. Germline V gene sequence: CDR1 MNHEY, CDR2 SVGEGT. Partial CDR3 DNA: TGTGCCAGCGGACGGGGGGGTTACGAG. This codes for CASGRGGYE. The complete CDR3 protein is CASGRGGYEQYF.

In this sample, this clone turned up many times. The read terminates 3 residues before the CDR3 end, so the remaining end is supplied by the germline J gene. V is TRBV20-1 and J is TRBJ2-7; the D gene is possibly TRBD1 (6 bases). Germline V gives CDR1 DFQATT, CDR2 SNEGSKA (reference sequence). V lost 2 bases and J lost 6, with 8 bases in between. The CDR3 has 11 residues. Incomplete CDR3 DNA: TGCAGTGCTAGATCAGGGGTCGAG. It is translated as CSARSGVE. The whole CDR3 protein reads CSARSGVEQYF.

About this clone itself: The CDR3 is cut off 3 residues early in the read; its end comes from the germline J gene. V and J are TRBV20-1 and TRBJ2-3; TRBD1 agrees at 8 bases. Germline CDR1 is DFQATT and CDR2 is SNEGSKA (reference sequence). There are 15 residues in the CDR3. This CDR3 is CSARVGSGGGETQYF. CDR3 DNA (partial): TGCAGTGCTAGAGTGGGTTCAGGGGGCGGAGAGACG.

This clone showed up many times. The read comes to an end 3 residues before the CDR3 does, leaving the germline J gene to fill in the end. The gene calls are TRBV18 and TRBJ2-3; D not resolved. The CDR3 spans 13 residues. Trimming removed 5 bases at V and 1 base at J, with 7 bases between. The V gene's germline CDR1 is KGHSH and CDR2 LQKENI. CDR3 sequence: CASSIVRTDTQYF. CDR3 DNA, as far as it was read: TGTGCCAGCTCAATAGTACGCACAGATACG.

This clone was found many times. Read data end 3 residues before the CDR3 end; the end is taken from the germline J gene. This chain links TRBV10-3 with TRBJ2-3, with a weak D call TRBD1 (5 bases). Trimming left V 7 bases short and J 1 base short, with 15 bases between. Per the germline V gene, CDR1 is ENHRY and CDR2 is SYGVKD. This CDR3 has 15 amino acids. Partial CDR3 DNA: TGTGCCATCAAGGTTAGCCAGGGCCGCACAGATACG. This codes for CAIKVSQGRTDT. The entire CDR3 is CAIKVSQGRTDTQYF.

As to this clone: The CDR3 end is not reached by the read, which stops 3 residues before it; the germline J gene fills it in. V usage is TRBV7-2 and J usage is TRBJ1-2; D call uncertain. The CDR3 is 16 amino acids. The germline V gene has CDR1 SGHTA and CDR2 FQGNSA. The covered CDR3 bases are TGTGCCAGCAGCTTAGCGCGGGTAGCGGGAGGCTACGAC. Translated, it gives CASSLARVAGGYD. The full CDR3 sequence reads CASSLARVAGGYDYTF.

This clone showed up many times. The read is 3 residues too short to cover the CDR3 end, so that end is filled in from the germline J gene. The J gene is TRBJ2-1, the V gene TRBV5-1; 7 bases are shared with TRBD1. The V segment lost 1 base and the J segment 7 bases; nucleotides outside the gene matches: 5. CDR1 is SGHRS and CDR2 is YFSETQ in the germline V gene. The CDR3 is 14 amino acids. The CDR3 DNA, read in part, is TGCGCCAGCAGCTTGCCAGACAGGGTTAATGAG. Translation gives CASSLPDRVNE. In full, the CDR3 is CASSLPDRVNEQFF.

The CDR3 DNA, read in part, is TGTGCCAGCAGGGAACAGGGGGTCGGTGGCGGC. Its protein is CASREQGVGGG. The complete CDR3 sequence is CASREQGVGGGYTF. The V call is TRBV2, the J call TRBJ1-2; 8 bases are a match to TRBD1. The read falls 3 residues short of the CDR3 end, and the missing part is taken from the germline J gene. Germline V gene sequence: CDR1 SNHLY, CDR2 FYNNEI. The CDR3 covers 14 residues. Variable domain in full (rest from reference TRBV2 and TRBJ1-2): EPEVTQTPSHQVTQMGQEVILRCVPISNHLYFYWYRQILGQKVEFLVSFYNNEISEKSEIFDDQFSVERPDGSNFTLKIRSTKLEDSAMYFCASREQGVGGGYTFGSGTRLTVV.